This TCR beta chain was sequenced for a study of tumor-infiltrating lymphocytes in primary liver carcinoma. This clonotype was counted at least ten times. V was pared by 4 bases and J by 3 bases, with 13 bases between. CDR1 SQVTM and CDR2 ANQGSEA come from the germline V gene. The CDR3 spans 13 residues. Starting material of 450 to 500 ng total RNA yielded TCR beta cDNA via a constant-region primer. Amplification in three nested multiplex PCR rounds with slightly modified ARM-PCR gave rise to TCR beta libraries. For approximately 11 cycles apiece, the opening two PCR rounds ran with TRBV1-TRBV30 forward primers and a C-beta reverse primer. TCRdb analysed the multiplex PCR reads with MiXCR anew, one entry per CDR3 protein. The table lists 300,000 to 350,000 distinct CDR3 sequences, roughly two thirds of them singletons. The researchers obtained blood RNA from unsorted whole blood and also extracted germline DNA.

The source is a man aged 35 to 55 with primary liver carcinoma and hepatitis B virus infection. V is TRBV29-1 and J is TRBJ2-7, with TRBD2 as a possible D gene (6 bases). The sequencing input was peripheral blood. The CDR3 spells CSVALTGVYEQYF. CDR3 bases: TGCAGCGTTGCCCTAACGGGGGTCTACGAGCAGTACTTC.